Listed here are 28 T cell receptor beta chains from one sample, sequenced in a study of cytomegalovirus exposure and HLA in healthy donors. Both 60 Vbeta primers and 13 Jbeta primers went into the PCR. The table came from immunoSEQ multiplex PCR; TCRdb's copy has only in-frame clones and leaves some out. The table shows 75,000 to 90,000 clones, with approximately 80% occurring only once. Sequencing was done on a sample of PBMCs. The receptors here all came from a human donor in good health.

CDR3 loop: CAWSLSSNQPQHF. The CDR3 nucleotides are TGTGCCTGGAGTTTGAGTTCTAATCAGCCCCAGCATTTT. The J gene is TRBJ1-5, the V gene TRBV30; no firm D call. Trimming took 2 bases from V and 4 from J, leaving 9 bases between them. CDR1 and CDR2 from the germline V gene are GTSNPN and SVGIG (reference sequence). The CDR3 is 13 amino acids. Using reference TRBV30 and TRBJ1-5 for the parts outside the CDR3, the full variable domain is SQTIHQWPATLVQPVGSPLSLECTVEGTSNPNLYWYRQAAGRGLQLLFYSVGIGQISSEVPQNLSASRPQDRQFILSSKKLLLSDSGFYLCAWSLSSNQPQHFGDGTRLSIL.

The rearrangement uses TRBV5-8 and TRBJ1-6; D call uncertain. Trimming took 4 bases from V and 15 from J, leaving 8 bases between them. There are 10 residues in the CDR3. Germline V CDR1 and CDR2: SGHTS, YDEGEE. CDR3 in DNA: TGTGCCAGCAGCAACTATCACCTCCACTTT. Encoded protein: CASSNYHLHF.

This rearrangement joins TRBV7-8 to TRBJ2-1; 9 nucleotides match TRBD1. This CDR3 contains 14 residues. Per germline, CDR1 SGHVS and CDR2 FQNEAQ. The J segment lost 7 bases and the V segment lost 1 base, leaving 2 bases of the junction unmatched. DNA of the CDR3: TGTGCCAGCAGCTTAGGGGGACAGGGAAATGAGCAGTTCTTC. Its translation is CASSLGGQGNEQFF.

This rearrangement joins TRBV14 to TRBJ2-3; 7 bases are a match to TRBD1. This CDR3 region has 16 residues. The V gene's germline CDR1 is SGHDN and CDR2 FVKESK. The V gene end was trimmed by 4 bases and the J gene end by 4 bases; junction bases not matched to a gene: 11. As DNA, the CDR3 is TGTGCCAGCAGCCCAAAACGGATCCAGGGGGCAGATACGCAGTATTTT. Protein sequence: CASSPKRIQGADTQYF.

This clone was detected once. The genes are TRBV29-1 and TRBJ2-5, with D possibly TRBD2 on 5 matching bases. The CDR3 contains 15 residues. Germline loops: CDR1 SQVTM, CDR2 ANQGSEA. Trimming took off 5 bases at V and 1 base at J, with 17 bases between the two ends. As DNA, the CDR3 is TGCAGCGTTCTCCCCTCCCATCGGGGCCAAGAGACCCAGTACTTC. Amino acid sequence: CSVLPSHRGQETQYF.

The J gene is TRBJ2-2, the V gene TRBV7-8, with 7 bases identical to TRBD1. Germline CDR1 is SGHVS and CDR2 is FQNEAQ. J was trimmed by 7 bases and V by 1 base; bases with no gene match: 6. This CDR3 has 15 residues. CDR3 sequence: CASSLDRGTSGELFF. The DNA for the CDR3 is TGTGCCAGCAGCTTAGACAGGGGCACGAGCGGGGAGCTGTTTTTT.

The chain is built from TRBV5-1 and TRBJ1-1; D is perhaps TRBD1 (5 bases). CDR1 is SGHRS, CDR2 YFSETQ, per germline. V lost 2 bases and J 6 bases, leaving 23 bases between the germline ends. This CDR3 is 17 amino acids long. The CDR3 DNA sequence: TGCGCCAGCAGCTTTTTAACCGGAGGGAGGGCGGGACCTGAAGCTTTCTTT. Encoded protein: CASSFLTGGRAGPEAFF. The whole variable domain, filled in from reference TRBV5-1 and TRBJ1-1, reads KAGVTQTPRYLIKTRGQQVTLSCSPISGHRSVSWYQQTPGQGLQFLFEYFSETQRNKGNFPGRFSGRQFSNSRSEMNVSTLELGDSALYLCASSFLTGGRAGPEAFFGQGTRLTVV.

The rearrangement links TRBV5-8 to TRBJ2-7, with TRBD2 matching 12 bases. CDR1 and CDR2 (germline): SGHTS, YDEGEE. V lost 5 bases, J lost 4 bases, and 4 bases stayed unmatched. CDR3 size: 14 residues. The CDR3 region is CASSRTSGVYEQYF. The DNA for the CDR3 is TGTGCCAGCAGTCGGACTAGCGGGGTGTACGAGCAGTACTTC.

The genes are TRBV4-1 and TRBJ1-5; TRBD1 matches at 7 bases. CDR1 and CDR2 (germline): MGHRA, YSYEKL. Germline trimming cut 1 base from V and 7 bases from J; bases unmatched to any gene: 7. The CDR3 contains 15 residues. The CDR3 protein is CASSQGAGGGQPQHF. The CDR3 bases are TGCGCCAGCAGCCAAGGAGCAGGGGGAGGCCAGCCCCAGCATTTT.

Only a few counts were recorded for this clone. The chain combines TRBV18 with TRBJ2-7, with TRBD1 matching over 10 bases. Per germline, CDR1 KGHSH and CDR2 LQKENI. V lost 4 bases to trimming and J lost 5 bases; unmatched junction nucleotides: 8. CDR3 length: 15 residues. Here the CDR3 DNA reads TGTGCCAGCTCACTCGACAGGGGGCATATCCACGAGCAGTACTTC. Protein product: CASSLDRGHIHEQYF.

The rearrangement joins TRBV5-6 to TRBJ1-5; D gene ambiguous. The ends were cut back, 4 bases at V and 3 bases at J, with 8 bases in the middle. CDR1 and CDR2 (germline): SGHDT, YYEEEE. This CDR3 region has 13 residues. The CDR3 DNA sequence: TGTGCCAGCAGCGCAGGATACAATCAGCCCCAGCATTTT. The encoded protein is CASSAGYNQPQHF.

This chain's CDR3 is CASRIGTDGNTIYF. The CDR3 DNA reads as TGTGCCAGCAGAATCGGGACAGATGGAAACACCATATATTTT. The rearrangement links TRBV6-1 to TRBJ1-3, with 7 nucleotides matching TRBD1. CDR1 and CDR2 (germline): MNHNS, SASEGT. The CDR3 contains 14 residues. With 6 bases clipped from V and 3 bases from J, the junction kept 5 bases outside the gene matches.

The V call is TRBV2, the J call TRBJ2-6; TRBD1 aligns across 7 bases. With V trimmed by 2 bases and J by 3 bases, 4 bases remained unmatched. Germline CDR1 reads SNHLY; CDR2 reads FYNNEI. The CDR3 totals 16 residues. The CDR3 DNA reads TGTGCCAGCAGTGAAACAGGGGCCAGTGGGGCCAACGTCCTGACTTTC. Amino acid sequence: CASSETGASGANVLTF.

This clone has only a few counts. This sequence joins TRBV10-3 and TRBJ2-1; 13 bases are shared with TRBD2. This CDR3 has 19 amino acids. Germline V lookup: CDR1 ENHRY, CDR2 SYGVKD. The J segment lost 5 bases and the V segment lost 0 bases, leaving 10 bases of the junction unmatched. The CDR3 protein is CAISESFKGTSGVNNEQFF. For the CDR3, the DNA is TGTGCCATCAGTGAGTCTTTTAAGGGGACTAGCGGGGTGAACAATGAGCAGTTCTTC.

The chain couples TRBV6-1 to TRBJ1-1; weak D call: TRBD1 (5 bases). The germline CDR1 and CDR2 sequences are MNHNS and SASEGT. CDR3 length equals 16 residues. V was shortened by 3 bases and J by 3 bases, with 17 bases between the two germline ends. The CDR3 nucleotides are TGTGCCAGCAGTGAGCCAGGGTGGTTTCGGGACACTGAAGCTTTCTTT. Translating it yields CASSEPGWFRDTEAFF.

This chain connects TRBV5-1 to TRBJ2-1; no clear D. Germline V gene data show CDR1 as SGHRS and CDR2 as YFSETQ. The CDR3 spans 14 residues. Trimming removed 0 bases at V and 4 bases at J, with 8 bases between. CDR3 bases: TGCGCCAGCAGCTTGGAGGCGGTTTACAATGAGCAGTTCTTC. It yields the protein CASSLEAVYNEQFF.

V gene TRBV13 combines with J gene TRBJ1-1, with TRBD1 identical over 8 bases. The CDR3 runs to 14 residues. CDR1 and CDR2 from the germline V gene are PRHDT and FYEKMQ (reference sequence). J gave up 1 base and V 5 bases, and 3 bases lay outside the gene matches. The CDR3 DNA reads as TGTGCCAGCAGCGAGGGGACAGGGAACACTGAAGCTTTCTTT. The encoded protein is CASSEGTGNTEAFF.

This clone was observed a single time. V is TRBV5-1 and J is TRBJ2-2; D remains unclear. Trimming took 0 bases from V and 6 from J, leaving 9 bases between them. This CDR3 has 14 amino acids. Germline V gene data show CDR1 as SGHRS and CDR2 as YFSETQ. The CDR3 DNA sequence: TGCGCCAGCAGCTTGGGCTCCCAGTCCGGGGAGCTGTTTTTT. It codes for CASSLGSQSGELFF.

The rearrangement links TRBV23-1 to TRBJ1-5, with 7 bases identical to TRBD1. TRBV23-1 is flagged as an ORF with uncertain function. The CDR3 totals 16 residues. V was pared by 2 bases and J by 6 bases, with 10 bases of the junction left unmatched. The CDR3 region has the DNA TGCGCCAGCAGTCAACGGGACGACAGGGTTGGTCAGCCCCAGCATTTT. Amino acid sequence: CASSQRDDRVGQPQHF.

This CDR3 reads CASSILSLYQPQHF. CDR3 in DNA: TGTGCCAGTAGTATTCTATCATTATATCAGCCCCAGCATTTT. The rearrangement uses TRBV19 and TRBJ1-5; D ambiguous. V was clipped by 3 bases and J by 5 bases, with 11 bases between them. Germline values: CDR1 LNHDA, CDR2 SQIVND (reference sequence). This CDR3 is built from 14 residues.

This chain links TRBV11-2 with TRBJ2-1, with 7 bases aligning to TRBD2. The J segment lost 6 bases and the V segment lost 0 bases, leaving 5 bases of the junction unmatched. Germline V gives CDR1 SGHAT, CDR2 FQNNGV. This CDR3 is 15 amino acids long. In nucleotides, the CDR3 is TGTGCCAGCAGCTTAGACTGGCGGGGGTCCAATGAGCAGTTCTTC. Its protein is CASSLDWRGSNEQFF.

The chain employs TRBV7-9 and TRBJ2-7; D is possibly TRBD1 (5 bases). Looked up from germline, CDR1 is SEHNR and CDR2 is FQNEAQ (reference sequence). V shed 4 bases and J shed 4 bases, with 17 bases lying between them. The CDR3 is made up of 15 amino acids. The CDR3 protein is CASSSPRGVGYEQYF. CDR3 DNA sequence: TGTGCCAGCAGCTCCCCTAGGGGCGTAGGTTACGAGCAGTACTTC.

The chain uses TRBV5-1 and TRBJ1-2; D is unresolved. The germline V gene encodes CDR1 SGHRS and CDR2 YFSETQ. The germline V and J ends were trimmed by 2 bases and 3 bases, with 11 bases remaining between them. The CDR3 loop spans 14 amino acids. The CDR3 protein is CASSLDDGDYGYTF. In DNA, the CDR3 is TGCGCCAGCAGCTTAGACGACGGAGACTATGGCTACACCTTC.

This rearrangement joins TRBV11-2 to TRBJ2-7, with D maybe TRBD2 (6 bases). The CDR3 contains 15 residues. Germline V gene lookup returns CDR1 SGHAT and CDR2 FQNNGV. The ends were cut back, 4 bases at V and 2 bases at J, with 15 bases in the middle. As DNA, the CDR3 is TGTGCCAGCAGCTCTAAGGGTAGCGGAACCTACGAGCAGTACTTC. Protein: CASSSKGSGTYEQYF.

The gene calls are TRBV5-1 and TRBJ2-3; D remains ambiguous. The CDR3 covers 14 residues. The germline V gene has CDR1 SGHRS and CDR2 YFSETQ. V was trimmed by 7 bases and J by 2 bases, leaving 14 bases between them. DNA of the CDR3: TGCGCCAGCCGCGACTTGTCAGACACAGATACGCAGTATTTT. As protein: CASRDLSDTDTQYF.

V usage is TRBV11-2 and J usage is TRBJ2-1; D is possibly TRBD2 (5 bases). The V end was cut by 5 bases, the J end by 1 base, with 15 bases between. The CDR3 contains 16 residues. In germline, CDR1 is SGHAT, CDR2 FQNNGV. In DNA, the CDR3 is TGTGCCAGCAGCCCTTGGACTGCTCGGTCCTACAATGAGCAGTTCTTC. This translates into CASSPWTARSYNEQFF.

This rearrangement joins TRBV6-5 to TRBJ1-2, with 10 bases lining up with TRBD1. Unmatched junction bases numbered 5, after V lost 2 bases and J lost 8 bases. The CDR3 sequence is 14 residues long. CDR1 MNHEY and CDR2 SVGAGI come from the germline V gene. CDR3 sequence (DNA): TGTGCCAGCAGTTACGGGACAGGGGCCCTCGGCTACACCTTC. The encoded protein is CASSYGTGALGYTF.

This rearrangement joins TRBV5-6 to TRBJ1-1, with TRBD1 as a possible D gene (6 bases). The germline V gene has CDR1 SGHDT and CDR2 YYEEEE. The CDR3 contains 15 residues. V was pared by 2 bases and J by 8 bases, with 19 bases between. CDR3 DNA: TGTGCCAGCAGCTTCGGGGGGCGATTATCTCGGGAAGCTTTCTTT. Its translation is CASSFGGRLSREAFF.